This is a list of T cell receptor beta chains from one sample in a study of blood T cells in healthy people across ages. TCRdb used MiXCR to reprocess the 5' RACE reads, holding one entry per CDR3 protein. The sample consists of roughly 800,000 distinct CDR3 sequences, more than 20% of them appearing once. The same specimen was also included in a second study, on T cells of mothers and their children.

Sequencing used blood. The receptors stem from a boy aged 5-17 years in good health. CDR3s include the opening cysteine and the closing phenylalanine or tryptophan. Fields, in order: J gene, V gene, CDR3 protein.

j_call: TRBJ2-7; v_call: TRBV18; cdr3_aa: CASSPPLRGRAYEQYF
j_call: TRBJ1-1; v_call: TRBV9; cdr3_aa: CASSVSRDTEAFF
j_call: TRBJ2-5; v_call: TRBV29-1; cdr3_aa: CSVLQGPQETQYF
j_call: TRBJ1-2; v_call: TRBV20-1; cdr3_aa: CSAREDRGLIYGYTF
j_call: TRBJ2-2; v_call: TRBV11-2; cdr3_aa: CASSLWQHNTGELFF
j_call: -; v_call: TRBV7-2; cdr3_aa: CASSLSTSGTYEQYF
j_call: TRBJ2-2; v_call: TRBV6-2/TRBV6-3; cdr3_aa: CASSILAGVDTGELFF
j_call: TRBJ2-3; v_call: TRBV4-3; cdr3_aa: CASSQGWGGGTDTQYF
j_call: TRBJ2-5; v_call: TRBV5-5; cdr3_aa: CASGLVQGLETQYF
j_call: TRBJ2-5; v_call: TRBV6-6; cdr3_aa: CASSFPRAFQETQYF
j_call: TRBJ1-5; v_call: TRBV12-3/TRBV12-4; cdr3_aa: CASSFGTDAGQPQHF
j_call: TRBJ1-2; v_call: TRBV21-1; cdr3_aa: CASSKTIGVRGYTF
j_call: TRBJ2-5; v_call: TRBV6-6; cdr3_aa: CASWPAMGQETQYF
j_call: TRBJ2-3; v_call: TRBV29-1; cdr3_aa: CSVEGASGNTDTQYF
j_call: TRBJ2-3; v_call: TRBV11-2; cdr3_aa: CASSPIRADTQYF
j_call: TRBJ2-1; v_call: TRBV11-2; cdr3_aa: CASSLGVASGTGIISYNEQFF
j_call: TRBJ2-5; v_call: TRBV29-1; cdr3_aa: CSASDRGQTQYF
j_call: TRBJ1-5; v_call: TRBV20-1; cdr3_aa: CSAKTDSNQPQHF
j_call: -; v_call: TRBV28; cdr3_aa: CASSSTVYEQYF
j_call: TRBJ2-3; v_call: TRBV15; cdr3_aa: CATSRITDTQYF
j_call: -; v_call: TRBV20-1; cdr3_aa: CSARDGGQGRAYEQYF
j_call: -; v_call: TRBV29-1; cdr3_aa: CSVAGQALGTQYF
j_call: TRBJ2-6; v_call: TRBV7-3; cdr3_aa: CASSSSASGANVLTF
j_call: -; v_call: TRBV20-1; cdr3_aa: CSVLGIGKGETQYF
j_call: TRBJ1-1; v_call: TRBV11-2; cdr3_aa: CASSLDWGTGRAFF
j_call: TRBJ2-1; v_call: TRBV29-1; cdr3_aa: CSGGLSRDEQFF
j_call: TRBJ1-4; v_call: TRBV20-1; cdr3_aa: CSAKDRYTSTNEKLFF
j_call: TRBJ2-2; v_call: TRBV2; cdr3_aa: CASSRGTGPRTGELFF
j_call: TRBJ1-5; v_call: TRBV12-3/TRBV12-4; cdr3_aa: CASSLDQPQHF